This note documents a single T cell receptor beta chain sequence. No antigen is known for it. The sample comes from a study of beta chain features in type 1 diabetes. Background on the study: Healthy donors, compared against patients, showed similar age, gender and cell yields.

Expressed TCRB transcripts were sequenced after all isolated RNA was converted to cDNA. Some clones are missing from TCRdb's copy, which holds only in-frame ones; the method was immunoSEQ multiplex PCR. This table holds under 150,000 clones, about 7% found once. Trimming left V 6 bases short and J 3 bases short, with 12 bases between. The CDR3 is 13 residues long. In germline, CDR1 is SGHTA, CDR2 FQGNSA. Study results and limitations: Any HLA-type effect on TCRB rearrangement remained unresolved here.

The sequenced material came from central memory CD4+ T cells from blood. The receptor's source is a woman in her twenties or thirties in good health. The chain links TRBV7-2 to TRBJ2-7; D possibly corresponds to TRBD1 (6 bases). DNA of the CDR3: TGTGCCAGCAGGGAAACAGGGAACTACGAGCAGTACTTC. Its protein product is CASRETGNYEQYF.